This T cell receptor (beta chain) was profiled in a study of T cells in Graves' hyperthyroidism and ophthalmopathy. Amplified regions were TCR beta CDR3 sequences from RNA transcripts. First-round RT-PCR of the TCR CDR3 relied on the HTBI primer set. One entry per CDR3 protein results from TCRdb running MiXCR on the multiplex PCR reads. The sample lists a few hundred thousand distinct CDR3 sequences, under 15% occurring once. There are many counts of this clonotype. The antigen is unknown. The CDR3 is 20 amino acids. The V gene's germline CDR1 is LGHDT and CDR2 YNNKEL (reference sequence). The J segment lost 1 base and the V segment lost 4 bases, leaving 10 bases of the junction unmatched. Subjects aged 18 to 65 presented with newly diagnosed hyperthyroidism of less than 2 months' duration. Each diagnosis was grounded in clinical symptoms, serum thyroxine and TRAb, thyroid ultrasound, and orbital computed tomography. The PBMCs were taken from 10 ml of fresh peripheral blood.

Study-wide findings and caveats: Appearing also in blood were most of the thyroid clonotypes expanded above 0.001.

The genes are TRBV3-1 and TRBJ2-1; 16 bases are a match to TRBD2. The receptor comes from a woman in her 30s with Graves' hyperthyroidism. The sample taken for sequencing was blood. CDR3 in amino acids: CASSPGLAGGPDPSYNEQFF. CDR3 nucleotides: TGTGCCAGCAGCCCGGGACTAGCGGGAGGGCCCGACCCATCCTACAATGAGCAGTTCTTC.